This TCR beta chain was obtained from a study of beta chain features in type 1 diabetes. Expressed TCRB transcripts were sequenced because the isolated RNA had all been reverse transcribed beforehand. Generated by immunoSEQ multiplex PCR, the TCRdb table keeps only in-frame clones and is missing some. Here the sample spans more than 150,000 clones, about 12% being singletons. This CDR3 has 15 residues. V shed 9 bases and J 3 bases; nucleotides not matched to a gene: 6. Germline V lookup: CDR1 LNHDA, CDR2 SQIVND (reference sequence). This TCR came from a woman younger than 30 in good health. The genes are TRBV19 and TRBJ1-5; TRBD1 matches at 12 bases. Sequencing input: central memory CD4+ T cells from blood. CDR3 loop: CASYGTGGSNQPQHF. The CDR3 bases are TGTGCCAGCTACGGGACAGGGGGCTCCAATCAGCCCCAGCATTTT.